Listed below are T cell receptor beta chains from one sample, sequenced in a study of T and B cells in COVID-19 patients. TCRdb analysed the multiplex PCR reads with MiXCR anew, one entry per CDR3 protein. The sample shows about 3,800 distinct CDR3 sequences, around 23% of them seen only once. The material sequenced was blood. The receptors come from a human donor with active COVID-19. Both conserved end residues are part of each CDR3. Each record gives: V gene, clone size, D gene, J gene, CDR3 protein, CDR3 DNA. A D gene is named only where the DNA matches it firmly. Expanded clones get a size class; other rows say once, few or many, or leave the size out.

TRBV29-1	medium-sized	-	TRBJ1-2	CSVDQVNYGYTF	TGCAGCGTTGATCAAGTGAACTATGGCTACACCTTC
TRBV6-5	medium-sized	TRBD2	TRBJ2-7	CASSYSNGGLASGEQYF	TGTGCCAGCAGTTACTCGAATGGGGGACTAGCGTCGGGAGAGCAGTACTTC
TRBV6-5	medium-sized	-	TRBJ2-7	CASRDPGRAEQYF	TGTGCCAGCAGGGATCCAGGGAGAGCCGAGCAGTACTTC
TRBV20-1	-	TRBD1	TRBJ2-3	CSARDWDRGFTDTQYF	TGCAGTGCTAGAGATTGGGACAGGGGTTTTACAGATACGCAGTATTTT
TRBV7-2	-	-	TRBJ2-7	CASSLAGDNYEQYF	TGTGCCAGCAGCTTAGCGGGGGACAACTACGAGCAGTACTTC
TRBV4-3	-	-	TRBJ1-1	CASSQHWQGRNTEAFF	TGCGCCAGCAGCCAACACTGGCAGGGACGGAACACTGAAGCTTTCTTT
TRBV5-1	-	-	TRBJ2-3	CASSPRPGGASTDTQYF	TGCGCCAGCAGCCCCCGCCCCGGCGGGGCCAGCACAGATACGCAGTATTTT
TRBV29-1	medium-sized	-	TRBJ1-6	CSVKTGTRGSPLHF	TGCAGCGTGAAGACCGGGACCCGGGGTTCACCCCTCCACTTT
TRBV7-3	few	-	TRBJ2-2	CASSLNWGSTGELFF	TGTGCCAGCAGCTTAAATTGGGGCTCCACCGGGGAGCTGTTTTTT
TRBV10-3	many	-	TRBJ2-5	CAISESTGGYQETQYF	TGTGCCATCAGTGAGTCGACGGGCGGGTACCAAGAGACCCAGTACTTC
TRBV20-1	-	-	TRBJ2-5	CSARDWRQETQYF	TGCAGTGCTAGAGATTGGCGTCAAGAGACCCAGTACTTC
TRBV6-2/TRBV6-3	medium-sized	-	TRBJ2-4	CASSFPGLPSRIQYF	TGTGCCAGCAGTTTCCCGGGGCTCCCTTCGAGGATTCAGTACTTC
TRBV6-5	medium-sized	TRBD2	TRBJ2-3	CASSRTGTTLTDTQYF	TGTGCCAGCAGCCGAACCGGGACTACCCTGACAGATACGCAGTATTTT
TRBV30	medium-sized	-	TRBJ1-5	CAWSEGSGNQPQHF	TGTGCCTGGAGTGAAGGTAGCGGCAATCAGCCCCAGCATTTT
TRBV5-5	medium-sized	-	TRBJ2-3	CASSFRLQAGTDTQYF	TGTGCCAGCAGCTTCCGGCTTCAAGCGGGCACAGATACGCAGTATTTT
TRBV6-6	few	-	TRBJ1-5	CASSYSRDSNQPQHF	TGTGCCAGCAGTTACTCCCGTGATAGCAATCAGCCCCAGCATTTT
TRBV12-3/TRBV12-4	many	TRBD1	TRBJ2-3	CASSRQGASTDTQYF	TGTGCCAGCAGTAGACAGGGGGCAAGCACAGATACGCAGTATTTT
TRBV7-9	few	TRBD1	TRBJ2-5	CASSQDRTGSWEQYF	TGTGCCAGCAGCCAAGACCGGACAGGGTCTTGGGAGCAGTACTTC
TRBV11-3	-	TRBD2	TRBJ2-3	CASSSAGDNTDTQYF	TGTGCCAGCAGCTCCGCGGGGGATAACACAGATACGCAGTATTTT
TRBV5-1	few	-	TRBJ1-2	CASSLDSYGYTF	TGCGCCAGCAGCTTGGATTCCTATGGCTACACCTTC
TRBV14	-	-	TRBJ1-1	CASTEQMNTEAFF	TGTGCCAGCACCGAGCAGATGAACACTGAAGCTTTCTTT
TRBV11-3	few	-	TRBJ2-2	CASSPRAENTGELFF	TGTGCCAGCAGTCCACGAGCGGAGAACACCGGGGAGCTGTTTTTT
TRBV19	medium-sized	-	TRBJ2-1	CASSPGLNEQFF	TGTGCCAGTAGTCCGGGGCTGAATGAGCAGTTCTTC
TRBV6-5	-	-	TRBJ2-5	CASSYGREVTQYF	TGTGCCAGCAGTTATGGGCGGGAAGTGACCCAGTACTTC
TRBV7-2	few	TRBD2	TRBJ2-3	CASSLALSGGALDTQYF	TGTGCCAGCAGCTTAGCGCTGAGCGGGGGGGCTTTAGATACGCAGTATTTT
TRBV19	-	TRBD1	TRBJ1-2	CASTRDRSNYGYTF	TGTGCCAGTACCCGGGACAGATCTAACTATGGCTACACCTTC
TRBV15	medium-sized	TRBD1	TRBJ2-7	CATSKQGREQYF	TGTGCCACCAGCAAACAGGGGCGCGAGCAGTACTTC
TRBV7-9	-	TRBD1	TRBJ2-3	CASSLATGGTDTQYF	TGTGCCAGCAGCTTAGCGACAGGGGGCACGGATACGCAGTATTTT
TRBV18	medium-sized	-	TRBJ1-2	CASSPQGSGQTNYGYTF	TGTGCCAGCTCACCGCAGGGGTCCGGACAGACTAACTATGGCTACACCTTC